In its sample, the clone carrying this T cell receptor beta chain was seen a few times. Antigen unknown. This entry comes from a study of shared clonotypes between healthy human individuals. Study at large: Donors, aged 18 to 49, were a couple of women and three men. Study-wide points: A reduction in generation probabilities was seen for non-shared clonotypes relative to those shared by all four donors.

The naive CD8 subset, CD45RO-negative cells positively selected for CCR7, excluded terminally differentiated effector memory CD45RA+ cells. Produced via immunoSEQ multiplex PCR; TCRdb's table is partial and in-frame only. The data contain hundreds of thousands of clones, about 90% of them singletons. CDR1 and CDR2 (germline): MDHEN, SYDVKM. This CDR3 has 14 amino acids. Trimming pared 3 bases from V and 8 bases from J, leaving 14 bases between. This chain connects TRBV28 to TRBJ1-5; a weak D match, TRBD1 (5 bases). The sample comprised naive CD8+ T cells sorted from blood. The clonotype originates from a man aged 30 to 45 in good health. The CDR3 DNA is TGTGCCAGCAGTTTTTGGCAGGGAGGTGAGCCCCAGCATTTT. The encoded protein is CASSFWQGGEPQHF.